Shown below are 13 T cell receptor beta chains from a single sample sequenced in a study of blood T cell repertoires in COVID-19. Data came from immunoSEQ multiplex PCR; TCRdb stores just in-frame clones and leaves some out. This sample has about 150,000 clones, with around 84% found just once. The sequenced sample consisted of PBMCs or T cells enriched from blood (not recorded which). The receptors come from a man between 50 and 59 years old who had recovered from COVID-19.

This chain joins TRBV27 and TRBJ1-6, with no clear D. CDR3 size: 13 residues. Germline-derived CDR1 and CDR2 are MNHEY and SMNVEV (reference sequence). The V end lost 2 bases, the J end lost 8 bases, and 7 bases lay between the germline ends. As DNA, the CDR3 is TGTGCCAGCAGTTTACTACTGGATTCACCCCTCCACTTT. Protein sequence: CASSLLLDSPLHF.

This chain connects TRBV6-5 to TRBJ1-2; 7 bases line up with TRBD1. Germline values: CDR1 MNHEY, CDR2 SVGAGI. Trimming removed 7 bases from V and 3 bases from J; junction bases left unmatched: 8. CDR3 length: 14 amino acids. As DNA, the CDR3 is TGTGCCAGCACCCCCGACAGGGCCTACTATGGCTACACCTTC. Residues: CASTPDRAYYGYTF.

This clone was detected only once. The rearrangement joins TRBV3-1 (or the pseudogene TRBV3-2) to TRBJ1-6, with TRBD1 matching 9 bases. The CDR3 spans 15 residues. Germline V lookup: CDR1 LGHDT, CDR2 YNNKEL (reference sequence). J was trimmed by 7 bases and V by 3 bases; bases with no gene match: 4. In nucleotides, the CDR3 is TGTGCCAGCAGCCAGACCGGGACAGGGAATTCACCCCTCCACTTT. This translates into CASSQTGTGNSPLHF.

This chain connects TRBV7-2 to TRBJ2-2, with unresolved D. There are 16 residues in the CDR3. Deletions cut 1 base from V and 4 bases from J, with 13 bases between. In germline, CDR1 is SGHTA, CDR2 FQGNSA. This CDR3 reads CASSLEVTLLTGELFF. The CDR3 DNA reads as TGTGCCAGCAGCTTAGAGGTTACACTACTCACCGGGGAGCTGTTTTTT.

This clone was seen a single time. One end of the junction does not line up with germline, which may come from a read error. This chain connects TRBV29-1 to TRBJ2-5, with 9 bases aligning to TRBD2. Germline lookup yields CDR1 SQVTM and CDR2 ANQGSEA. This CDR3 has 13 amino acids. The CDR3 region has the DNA TGCAGCGTTGAAGATAGGAACGGACTAGCGACCAACTTC. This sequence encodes CSVEDRNGLATNF.

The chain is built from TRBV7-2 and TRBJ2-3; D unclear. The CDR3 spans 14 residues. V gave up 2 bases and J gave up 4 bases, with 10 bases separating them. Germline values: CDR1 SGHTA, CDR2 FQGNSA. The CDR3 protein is CASSLPLYADTQYF. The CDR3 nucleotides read TGTGCCAGCAGCTTACCACTATACGCAGATACGCAGTATTTT. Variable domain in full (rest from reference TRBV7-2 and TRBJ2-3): GAGVSQSPSNKVTEKGKDVELRCDPISGHTALYWYRQSLGQGLEFLIYFQGNSAPDKSGLPSDRFSAERTGGSVSTLTIQRTQQEDSAVYLCASSLPLYADTQYFGPGTRLTVL.

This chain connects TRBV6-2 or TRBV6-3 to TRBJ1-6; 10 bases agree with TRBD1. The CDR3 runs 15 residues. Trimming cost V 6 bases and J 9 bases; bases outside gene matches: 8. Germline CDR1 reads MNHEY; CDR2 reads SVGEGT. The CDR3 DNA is TGTGCCAGCAGACCTCTGACAGGGGGCTTTTCACCCCTCCACTTT. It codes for CASRPLTGGFSPLHF.

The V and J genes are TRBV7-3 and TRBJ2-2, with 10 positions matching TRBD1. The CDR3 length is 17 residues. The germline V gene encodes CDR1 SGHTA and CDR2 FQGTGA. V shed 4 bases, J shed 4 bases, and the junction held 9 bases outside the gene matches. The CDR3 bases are TGTGCCAGCAGCTCCAAGGACAGGGGGGTCCGCACCGGGGAGCTGTTTTTT. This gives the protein CASSSKDRGVRTGELFF. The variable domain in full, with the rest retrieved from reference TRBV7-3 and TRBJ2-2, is GAGVSQTPSNKVTEKGKYVELRCDPISGHTALYWYRQSLGQGPEFLIYFQGTGAADDSGLPNDRFFAVRPEGSVSTLKIQRTERGDSAVYLCASSSKDRGVRTGELFFGEGSRLTVL.

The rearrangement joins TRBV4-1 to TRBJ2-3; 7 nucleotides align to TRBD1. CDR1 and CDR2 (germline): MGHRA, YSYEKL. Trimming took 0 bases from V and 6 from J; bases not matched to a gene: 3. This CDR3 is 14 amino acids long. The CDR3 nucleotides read TGCGCCAGCAGCCAAGATGACAGGGCGGATACGCAGTATTTT. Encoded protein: CASSQDDRADTQYF.

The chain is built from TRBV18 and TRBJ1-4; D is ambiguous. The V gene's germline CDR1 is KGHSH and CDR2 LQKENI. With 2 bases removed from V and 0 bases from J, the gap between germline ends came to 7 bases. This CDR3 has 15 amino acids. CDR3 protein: CASSPSSATNEKLFF. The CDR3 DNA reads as TGTGCCAGCTCACCATCCTCAGCAACTAATGAAAAACTGTTTTTT. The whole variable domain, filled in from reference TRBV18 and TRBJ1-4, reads NAGVMQNPRHLVRRRGQEARLRCSPMKGHSHVYWYRQLPEEGLKFMVYLQKENIIDESGMPKERFSAEFPKEGPSILRIQQVVRGDSAAYFCASSPSSATNEKLFFGSGTQLSVL.

The CDR3 is CASSDDRGVGQPQHF. CDR3 in DNA: TGTGCCAGCAGTGATGACAGGGGGGTTGGTCAGCCCCAGCATTTT. The gene calls are TRBV2 and TRBJ1-5; 9 nucleotides agree with TRBD1. V dropped 3 bases and J dropped 6; count of bases not matched to a gene: 6. Germline V gives CDR1 SNHLY, CDR2 FYNNEI. This CDR3 region has 15 residues. The full variable domain, with the rest looked up from reference TRBV2 and TRBJ1-5, is EPEVTQTPSHQVTQMGQEVILRCVPISNHLYFYWYRQILGQKVEFLVSFYNNEISEKSEIFDDQFSVERPDGSNFTLKIRSTKLEDSAMYFCASSDDRGVGQPQHFGDGTRLSIL.

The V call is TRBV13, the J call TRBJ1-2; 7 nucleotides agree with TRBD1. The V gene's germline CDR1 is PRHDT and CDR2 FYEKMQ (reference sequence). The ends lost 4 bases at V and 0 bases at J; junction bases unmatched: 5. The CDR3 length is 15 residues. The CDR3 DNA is TGTGCCAGCAGCTCAAGGGGGCGAGCTAACTATGGCTACACCTTC. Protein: CASSSRGRANYGYTF.

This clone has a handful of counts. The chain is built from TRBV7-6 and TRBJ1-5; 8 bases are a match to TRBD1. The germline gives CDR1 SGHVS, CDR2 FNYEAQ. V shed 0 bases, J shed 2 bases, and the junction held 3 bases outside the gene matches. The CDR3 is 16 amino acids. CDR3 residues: CASSLAQGAGNQPQHF. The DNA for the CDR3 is TGTGCCAGCAGCTTAGCCCAGGGGGCCGGCAATCAGCCCCAGCATTTT. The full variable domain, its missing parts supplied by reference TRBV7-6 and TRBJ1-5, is GAGVSQSPRYKVTKRGQDVALRCDPISGHVSLYWYRQALGQGPEFLTYFNYEAQQDKSGLPNDRFSAERPEGSISTLTIQRTEQRDSAMYRCASSLAQGAGNQPQHFGDGTRLSIL.